The source of this T cell receptor (beta chain) is a study of T cell changes during pregnancy in multiple sclerosis. The assay was immunoSEQ multiplex PCR, and TCRdb's table has in-frame clones only and misses some. The data contain more than 100,000 clones, about 91% of them seen just once; the ten biggest clones take up around 0.84%. Between the trimmed V and J ends, which lost 3 bases and 8 bases, there was a span of 16 bases. The length of the CDR3 is 14 residues. CDR1 is SGHVS, CDR2 FQNEAQ, per germline. The source of this sequence is a female donor with multiple sclerosis, enrolled in a pregnancy study. V usage is TRBV7-8 and J usage is TRBJ1-2; D perhaps matches TRBD1 (6 bases). Material: peripheral blood, obtained after pregnancy. Here the CDR3 reads CASSFLPTGNGYTF. The CDR3 coding sequence is TGTGCCAGCAGCTTCCTACCCACAGGGAACGGCTACACCTTC.